Listed below are T cell receptor beta chains from one sample, sequenced in a study of cytomegalovirus exposure and HLA in healthy donors. Profiling relied on immunoSEQ multiplex PCR, and the TCRdb table lists in-frame clones only, not all of them. The sample holds about 90,000 clones, roughly 83% seen once. Sequencing input: PBMCs. These receptors all come from a man between 18 and 35 years old in good health and CMV-seronegative. CDR3s include the opening cysteine and the closing phenylalanine or tryptophan. The D gene is left open where the match is weak. Size is omitted from some rows. Given values are once, few, many or a class for expanded clones.

d_call	j_call	clone_size	cdr3_length	v_call	cdr3_nt	cdr3_aa
.	TRBJ1-4	.	13	TRBV5-6	TGTGCCAGCACTAGCGCGGGTTATGAAAAACTGTTTTTT	CASTSAGYEKLFF
.	TRBJ1-5	.	15	TRBV10-3	TGTGCCATCAGTGAGTCGGGCAGGATTAATCAGCCCCAGCATTTT	CAISESGRINQPQHF
.	TRBJ1-1	few	12	TRBV7-2	TGTGCCAGCAGCGGGCGGAGGACTGAAGCTTTCTTT	CASSGRRTEAFF
TRBD2	TRBJ2-3	.	17	TRBV19	TGTGCCAGTAGTATAGTTGGACTAGCGGGAGTGGGAGATACGCAGTATTTT	CASSIVGLAGVGDTQYF
TRBD1	TRBJ1-2	.	16	TRBV9	TGTGCCAGCAGCCTCTCCGGGACAGGGGAGAACTATGGCTACACCTTC	CASSLSGTGENYGYTF
TRBD1	TRBJ1-2	.	15	TRBV19	TGTGCCAGTGATGGACAGGGAGGATGGACGGGCGGCTACACCTTC	CASDGQGGWTGGYTF
.	TRBJ2-1	.	15	TRBV9	TGTGCCAGCAGCGGGGAAGGGAGCCCCTACAATGAGCAGTTCTTC	CASSGEGSPYNEQFF
.	TRBJ2-7	.	14	TRBV6-1	TGTGCCAGCAGTGAAGAGGTGCGGAGCTACGAGCAGTACTTC	CASSEEVRSYEQYF
TRBD1	TRBJ2-5	.	13	TRBV7-9	TGTGCCAGCAGCGCCACAGGGGCGGAGACCCAGTACTTC	CASSATGAETQYF
TRBD1	TRBJ1-1	.	19	TRBV12-5	TGTGCTAGTGGTTTGGTAGCCCTAGACAGGGGGAAAGGGAACACTGAAGCTTTCTTT	CASGLVALDRGKGNTEAFF
.	TRBJ2-7	.	10	TRBV11-2	TGTGCCAGCGGCCGCTACGAGCAGTACTTC	CASGRYEQYF
.	TRBJ2-3	.	13	TRBV2	TGTGCCATACCGAGGGAGGGCACAGATACGCAGTATTTT	CAIPREGTDTQYF
TRBD2	TRBJ2-5	.	15	TRBV9	TGTGCCAGCGGATTTAGCGGGAGGGCTGTCGAGACCCAGTACTTC	CASGFSGRAVETQYF
.	TRBJ2-7	.	13	TRBV28	TGTGCCAGCAACGCGGGGCCGACCTACGAGCAGTACTTC	CASNAGPTYEQYF
.	TRBJ2-3	.	11	TRBV30	TGTGCCTGGGACAGATCAGATACGCAGTATTTT	CAWDRSDTQYF
.	TRBJ1-2	.	12	TRBV29-1	TGCAGCGTCGCTGGAGTGATCTATGGCTACACCTTC	CSVAGVIYGYTF
TRBD2	TRBJ2-3	.	15	TRBV6-5	TGTGCCAGCAGTGCTTCGGGACTAGCGGCAGATACGCAGTATTTT	CASSASGLAADTQYF
TRBD2	TRBJ2-3	.	14	TRBV30	TGTGCCTGGAGTTTAGCGGGAGGCACAGATACGCAGTATTTT	CAWSLAGGTDTQYF
.	TRBJ1-5	.	15	TRBV5-4	TGTGCCAGCAGCCCGGCCCCTAGTGGCAATCAGCCCCAGCATTTT	CASSPAPSGNQPQHF
TRBD2	TRBJ2-1	.	16	TRBV6-5	TGTGCCAGCAGTTACGTTAGCGGGAGCTCCTACAATGAGCAGTTCTTC	CASSYVSGSSYNEQFF
.	TRBJ2-3	.	12	TRBV29-1	TGCAGCGTTACAGGGAGCACAGATACGCAGTATTTT	CSVTGSTDTQYF
TRBD2	TRBJ2-1	.	15	TRBV5-4	TGTGCCAGCAGCTTTGGGACTAGCGGTGTGGATGAGCAGTTCTTC	CASSFGTSGVDEQFF
.	TRBJ2-3	.	14	TRBV9	TGTGCCAGCAGCGAGCACGGGAGTGGAGATACGCAGTATTTT	CASSEHGSGDTQYF
.	TRBJ1-2	.	16	TRBV29-1	TGCAGCGTTTTCCCCCGGGACACCATCTCCAACTATGGCTACACCTTC	CSVFPRDTISNYGYTF
TRBD1	TRBJ2-7	.	13	TRBV30	TGTGCCTGGGAACCGGGACAGGCTTACGAGCAGTACTTC	CAWEPGQAYEQYF
TRBD2	TRBJ2-3	few	16	TRBV30	TGTGCCTGGAGTGTGTGGGAGGGCCTTAAGGCAGATACGCAGTATTTT	CAWSVWEGLKADTQYF
TRBD2	TRBJ2-7	few	15	TRBV5-1	TGCGCCAGCAGCTTTATAGCGGGTCCCTCCTACGAGCAGTACTTC	CASSFIAGPSYEQYF
TRBD2	TRBJ2-1	.	15	TRBV5-1	TGCGCCAGCAGCTTGGAGGCTAGCGGGTACAATGAGCAGTTCTTC	CASSLEASGYNEQFF
TRBD2	TRBJ2-7	.	15	TRBV6-1	TGTGCCAGCAGCGATAGCGGGAGTCGTTCCTACGAGCAGTACTTC	CASSDSGSRSYEQYF
TRBD2	TRBJ2-7	.	20	TRBV5-8	TGTGCCAGCAGCTTGGATAGCCCCCCTAGCGGGAGAAGGTTTATCCCCCAGCAGTACTTC	CASSLDSPPSGRRFIPQQYF
TRBD1	TRBJ2-7	.	12	TRBV6-5	TGTGCCAGCAGCTGGACAGGGAGCGAGCAGTACTTC	CASSWTGSEQYF
.	TRBJ2-1	.	16	TRBV6-5	TGTGCCAGCAGTTACTCGGAAGCGGGCTCCTACAATGAGCAGTTCTTC	CASSYSEAGSYNEQFF
TRBD1	TRBJ2-1	.	16	TRBV25-1	TGTGCCAGCAGAAACTCCGGGACAGGGCCCTACAATGAGCAGTTCTTC	CASRNSGTGPYNEQFF
TRBD1	TRBJ2-7	.	13	TRBV29-1	TGCAGCACCAGACAGGGGATATTGTACGAGCAGTACTTC	CSTRQGILYEQYF
.	TRBJ1-1	.	13	TRBV30	TGTGCCTGGAGTGCTCGAGTGAACACTGAAGCTTTCTTT	CAWSARVNTEAFF
TRBD1	TRBJ1-2	.	14	TRBV5-1	TGCGCCAGCAGCGCCCCAGGGGGCGTCTATGGCTACACCTTC	CASSAPGGVYGYTF
TRBD2	TRBJ2-1	.	15	TRBV7-3	TGTGCCAGCAGCCAAGGGAGGGCCCCGGGCAATGAGCAGTTCTTC	CASSQGRAPGNEQFF
TRBD1	TRBJ1-5	.	17	TRBV7-9	TGTGCCAGCAGCTTAGCAAGACAGGGACGATCATGGCAGCCCCAGCATTTT	CASSLARQGRSWQPQHF
TRBD1	TRBJ1-6	few	15	TRBV5-6	TGTGCCAGCAGCACCGGACAGGGATCGGGTTCACCCCTCCACTTT	CASSTGQGSGSPLHF
.	TRBJ2-3	.	16	TRBV27	TGTGCCAGCAGTTTATCGTGGAGGGTGGGTATAGATACGCAGTATTTT	CASSLSWRVGIDTQYF
TRBD2	TRBJ2-1	.	15	TRBV6-6	TGTGCCAGCAGCGTGCTAGCGGGGGGCTACAATGAGCAGTTCTTC	CASSVLAGGYNEQFF
TRBD1	TRBJ1-1	.	15	TRBV5-1	TGCGCCAGCAGCTCGGACAGGCGACGAAACACTGAAGCTTTCTTT	CASSSDRRRNTEAFF
.	TRBJ2-7	.	13	TRBV27	TGTGCCAGCAGTGAGAGAACGAACTACGAGCAGTACTTC	CASSERTNYEQYF
.	TRBJ2-7	.	14	TRBV18	TGTGCCAGCTCACCGGCGGATTTGTCCTACGAGCAGTACTTC	CASSPADLSYEQYF
.	TRBJ1-4	few	15	TRBV27	TGTGCCAGCAGTGTATCGAACAGGGAAGGTGAAAAACTGTTTTTT	CASSVSNREGEKLFF
.	TRBJ2-1	.	14	TRBV6-1	TGTGCCAGCAGTGACAGGGGCTCCTACAATGAGCAGTTCTTC	CASSDRGSYNEQFF
.	TRBJ1-4	.	13	TRBV15	TGTGCCACCGAGGGAGGCCGTGGGGAAAAACTGTTTTTT	CATEGGRGEKLFF
TRBD1	TRBJ1-5	few	15	TRBV19	TGTGCCAGTAGCACGGGACAGGGGGCAAATCAGCCCCAGCATTTT	CASSTGQGANQPQHF